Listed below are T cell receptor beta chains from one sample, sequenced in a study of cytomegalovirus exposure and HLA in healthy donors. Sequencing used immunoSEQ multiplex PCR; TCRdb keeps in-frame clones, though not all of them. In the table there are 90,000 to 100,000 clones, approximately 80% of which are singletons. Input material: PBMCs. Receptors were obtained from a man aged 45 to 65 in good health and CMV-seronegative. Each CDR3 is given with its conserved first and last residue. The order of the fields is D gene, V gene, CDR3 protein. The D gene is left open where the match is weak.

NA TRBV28 CASYSGGGNTGELFF
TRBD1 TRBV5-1 CASSLESQGARGYTF
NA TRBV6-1 CASMDSNTGELFF
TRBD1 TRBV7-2 CASSLGLGQGLSNQPQHF
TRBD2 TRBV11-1 CASSSGRTSGSTDTQYF
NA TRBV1 CTSSQGNLAGGGETQYF
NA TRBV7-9 CASSAQGPNYGYTF
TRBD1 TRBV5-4 CASSPGTGGGFTYEQYF
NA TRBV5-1 CASSTMDRAQETQYF
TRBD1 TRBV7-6 CASSLLSPRGTGELFF
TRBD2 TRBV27 CASSFQTSGLTDTQYF
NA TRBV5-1 CASSLADPEGAETQYF
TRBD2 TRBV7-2 CASGGGRAGANVLTF
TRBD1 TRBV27 CASSSPPGTGITEAFF
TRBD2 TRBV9 CASSAAGASGELFF
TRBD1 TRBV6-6 CASSRGQYEQYF
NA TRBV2 CASSDPGAAGNTGELFF